A single T cell receptor (beta chain) is shown here with its context. Its antigen is currently not known. Base-call qualities are not available, and no considerably larger clone is one nucleotide away. For CDR1 and CDR2, the germline V gene lists MNHEY and SVGEGT. Trimming at the junction amounts to 0 bases on V and 1 base on J, and the germline ends lie 10 bases apart. The CDR3 measures 16 amino acids from cysteine to phenylalanine. Only the CDR3 portion is preserved as DNA: 48 bases, with reading frame beginning at the first base. The collaborating institutions used their own protocols to collect whole blood in K2EDTA tubes. Collaborator samples were shipped for TCRbeta analysis as frozen whole blood, isolated PBMCs, or DNA extracted from either sample type. This entry is derived from a study of blood T cell repertoires in COVID-19 (TCRdb year 2020). In terms of the full investigation: Collaborator samples came from the United States, Italy and Spain and covered acute and convalescent phases of COVID-19. The prospective study material was composed of cDNA or gDNA derived from T cells, B-cell-depleted T cells, or PBMCs. Subjects who had been exposed to COVID-19, were actively infected with it, or had recovered from it provided the deeply sampled blood TCRbeta repertoires that made up the dataset. The repertoires were released in a freely available public database intended as a resource for research on the immune response to SARS-CoV-2. The samples were drawn from two sources: the first 160 participants of the ongoing ImmuneRACE study, and approximately 1,300 subjects contributed by 6 global collaborators. Sample metadata almost always included a de-identified subject ID, COVID-19 status, age in years and sex. Where available, HLA class I and class II types were obtained from metadata supplied by the sample provider rather than from assay-based typing. The paper's findings and limits, for the study overall: The amount of clinical and demographic metadata varied by source and participant and was provided uncurated.

The immunoSEQ Assay, a bias-controlled multiplex PCR, was used to amplify TCRbeta CDR3 regions from genomic DNA. The paper's processing steps were these. Within the assay, amplification of reference gene primers was used to estimate how many nucleated cells each sample contained. To quantify the absolute abundance of each unique TCRbeta CDR3 rearrangement, sequence reads were collapsed and filtered. For each sample, productive Simpson clonality was calculated as the square root of Simpson's diversity index across productive rearrangements. Imported from immuneACCESS, the table was reduced by TCRdb to in-frame sequences with V and J called. These copies leave out some clones; in studies compared against another copy, an unresolved V gene accounts for under half, and the cause of the remainder is not known. V, J and clone size reflect that table, while D and trimming were determined from the DNA. This sample is represented by about 130,000 clones; roughly 88% of them were singletons. Roughly 5.4% of the sample rests with the top ten.

The receptor's source is a human donor in a cohort sampled during active COVID-19. The V and J genes are TRBV6-2 or TRBV6-3 and TRBJ1-5; TRBD1 is a possible D gene, resting on 5 matching bases. What was sequenced was peripheral blood. The CDR3 protein is CASSYSAGRSNQPQHF. The nucleotides are TGTGCCAGCAGTTACTCGGCAGGGCGGAGCAATCAGCCCCAGCATTTT.